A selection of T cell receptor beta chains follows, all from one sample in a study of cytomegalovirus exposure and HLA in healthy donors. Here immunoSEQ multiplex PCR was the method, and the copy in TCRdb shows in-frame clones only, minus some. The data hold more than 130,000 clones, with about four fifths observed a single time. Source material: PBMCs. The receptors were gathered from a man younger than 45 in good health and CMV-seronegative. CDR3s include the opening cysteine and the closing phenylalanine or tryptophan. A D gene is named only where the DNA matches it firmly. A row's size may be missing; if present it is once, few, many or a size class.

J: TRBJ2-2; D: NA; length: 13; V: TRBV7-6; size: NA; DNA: TGTGCCAGCAGCTTTCGCGACACCGGGGAGCTGTTTTTT; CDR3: CASSFRDTGELFF
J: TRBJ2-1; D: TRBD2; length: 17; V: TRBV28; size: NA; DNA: TGTGCCAGCAGGCACACTAGCGGGAGAAGCTCCTACAATGAGCAGTTCTTC; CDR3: CASRHTSGRSSYNEQFF
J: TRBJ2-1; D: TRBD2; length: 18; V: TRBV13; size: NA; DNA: TGTGCCAGCAGCTTAGTAGGACTAGCGGGGAGCTCCTACAATGAGCAGTTCTTC; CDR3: CASSLVGLAGSSYNEQFF
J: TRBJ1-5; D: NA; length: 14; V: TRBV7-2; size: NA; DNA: TGTGCCAGCAGCTGGTTAGAAGGGGGTCAGCCCCAGCATTTT; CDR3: CASSWLEGGQPQHF
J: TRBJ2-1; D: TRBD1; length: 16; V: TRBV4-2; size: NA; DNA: TGTGCCAGCAGCCAAGGGGGCCGGGACAGGGCCTATGAGCAGTTCTTC; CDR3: CASSQGGRDRAYEQFF
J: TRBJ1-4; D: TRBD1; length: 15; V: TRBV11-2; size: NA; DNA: TGTGCCAGCAGCTTAGTGACAGGGGGGGAGGAAAAACTGTTTTTT; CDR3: CASSLVTGGEEKLFF
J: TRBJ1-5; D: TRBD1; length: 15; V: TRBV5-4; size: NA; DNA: TGTGCCAGCAGCCCGGGGACAGGGCCCAATCAGCCCCAGCATTTT; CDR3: CASSPGTGPNQPQHF
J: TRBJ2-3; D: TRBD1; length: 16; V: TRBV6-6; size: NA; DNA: TGTGCCAGCAGCAACCGCGGACAGGGGAGCACAGATACGCAGTATTTT; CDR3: CASSNRGQGSTDTQYF
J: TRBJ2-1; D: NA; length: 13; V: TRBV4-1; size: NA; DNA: TGCGCCAGCAGCCAAGATCTGGAGCGCGGGCAGTTCTTC; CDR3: CASSQDLERGQFF
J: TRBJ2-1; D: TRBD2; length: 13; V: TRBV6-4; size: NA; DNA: TGTGCCAGCAGTCTTACTAGCGGGGGGGTCGAGGTCTTC; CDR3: CASSLTSGGVEVF
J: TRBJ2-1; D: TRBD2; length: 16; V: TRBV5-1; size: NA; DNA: TGCGCCAGCAGCTTGGCCTTTCTAGCGGGGGGAAATGAGCAGTTCTTC; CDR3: CASSLAFLAGGNEQFF
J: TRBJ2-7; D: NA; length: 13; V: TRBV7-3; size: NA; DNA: TGTGCCAGCGCCAGGGCGCCATCCTACGAGCAGTACTTC; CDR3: CASARAPSYEQYF
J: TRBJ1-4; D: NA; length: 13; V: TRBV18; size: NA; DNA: TGTGCCAGCTCCCAGGGTGAGGATGAAAAACTGTTTTTT; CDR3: CASSQGEDEKLFF
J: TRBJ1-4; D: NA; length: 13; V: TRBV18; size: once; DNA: TGTGCCAGCTCACCAGAGGGAAGGGAAAAACTGTTTTTT; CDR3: CASSPEGREKLFF
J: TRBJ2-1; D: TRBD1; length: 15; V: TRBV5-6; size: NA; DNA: TGTGCCAGCAGCTTGGGACAGGGGGCCTACAATGAGCAGTTCTTC; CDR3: CASSLGQGAYNEQFF
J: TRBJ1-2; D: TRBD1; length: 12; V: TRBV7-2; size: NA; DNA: TGTGCCCGGCTTACAGGGGACTATGGCTACACCTTC; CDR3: CARLTGDYGYTF
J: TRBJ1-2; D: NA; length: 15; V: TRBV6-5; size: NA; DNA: TGTGCCAGCAGTTACAGTTCAGGAACGATCTATGGCTACACCTTC; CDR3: CASSYSSGTIYGYTF
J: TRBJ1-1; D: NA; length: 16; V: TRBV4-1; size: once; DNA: TGCGCCAGCAGTTTGATACCCCAACGGGGGGGAACTGAAGCTTTCTTT; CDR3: CASSLIPQRGGTEAFF
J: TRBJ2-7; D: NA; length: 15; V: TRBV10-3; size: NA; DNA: TGTGCCATCGGCCCCCATGGTAGCGGACCCTACGAGCAGTACTTC; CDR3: CAIGPHGSGPYEQYF
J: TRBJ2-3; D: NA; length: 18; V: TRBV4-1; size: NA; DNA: TGCGCCAGCAGCCAAGATCGGAATGAGCGGCGTAGCACAGATACGCAGTATTTT; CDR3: CASSQDRNERRSTDTQYF
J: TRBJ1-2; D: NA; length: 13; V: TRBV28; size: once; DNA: TGTGCCAGCAGTCTTGACAGGTGGGAAGGCTACACCTTC; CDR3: CASSLDRWEGYTF
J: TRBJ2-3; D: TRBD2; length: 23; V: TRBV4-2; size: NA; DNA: TGTGCCAGCAGCCGCCCCCTCTTGCCCTTTGCCGGGACTAGCGGGGGGTTCACAGATACGCAGTATTTT; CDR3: CASSRPLLPFAGTSGGFTDTQYF
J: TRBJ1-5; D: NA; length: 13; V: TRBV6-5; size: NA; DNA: TGTGCCAGCAGTTACGGTCCCAGTCAGCCCCAGCATTTT; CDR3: CASSYGPSQPQHF
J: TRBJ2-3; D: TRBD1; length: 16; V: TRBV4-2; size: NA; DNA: TGTGCCAGCGGAGAACCGGGACAGGGGCGCACAGATACGCAGTATTTT; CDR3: CASGEPGQGRTDTQYF
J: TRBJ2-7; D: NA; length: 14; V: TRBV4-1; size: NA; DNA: TGCGCCAGCAGCCAAGACCGCACTGGGCCAGGGCAGTACTTC; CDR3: CASSQDRTGPGQYF
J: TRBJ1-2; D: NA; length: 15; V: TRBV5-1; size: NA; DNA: TGCGCCAGCAGCTCGGGGGAGTCGGCTAACTATGGCTACACCTTC; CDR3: CASSSGESANYGYTF
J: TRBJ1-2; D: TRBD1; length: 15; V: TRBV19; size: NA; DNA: TGTGCCAGTAGTTTCGACAGGGGGCTACGGTATGGCTACACCTTC; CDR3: CASSFDRGLRYGYTF
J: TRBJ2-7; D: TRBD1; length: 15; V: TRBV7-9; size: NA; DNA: TGTGCCAGCAGCCCCTCGACAGGGGCGAACTACGAGCAGTACTTC; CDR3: CASSPSTGANYEQYF
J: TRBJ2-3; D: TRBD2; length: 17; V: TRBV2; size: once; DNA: TGTGCCATCTTATCGGGGGACCTAGCGGGACGCACAGATACGCAGTATTTT; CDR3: CAILSGDLAGRTDTQYF
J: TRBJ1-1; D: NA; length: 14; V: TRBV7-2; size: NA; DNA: TGTGCCAGCAGCCAGACAGTTGGGAACACTGAAGCTTTCTTT; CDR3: CASSQTVGNTEAFF
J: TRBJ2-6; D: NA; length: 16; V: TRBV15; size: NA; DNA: TGTGCCACCAGCAGAAGACAGTTCTCTGGGGCCAACGTCCTGACTTTC; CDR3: CATSRRQFSGANVLTF
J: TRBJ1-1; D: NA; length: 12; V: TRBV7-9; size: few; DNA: TGTGCCAGCAGCTTGAGCGGATCCGAAGCTTTCTTT; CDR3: CASSLSGSEAFF
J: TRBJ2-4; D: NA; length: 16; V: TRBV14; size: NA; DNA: TGTGCCAGCAGCCAAGGGACAGTCCTAGCCAAAAACATTCAGTACTTC; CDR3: CASSQGTVLAKNIQYF
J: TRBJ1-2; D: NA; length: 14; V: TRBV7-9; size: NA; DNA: TGTGCCAGCAGCCGTACGACAGATAACTATGGCTACACCTTC; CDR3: CASSRTTDNYGYTF
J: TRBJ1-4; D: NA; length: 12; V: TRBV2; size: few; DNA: TGTGCCACGGGACTTAATAATGAAAAACTGTTTTTT; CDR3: CATGLNNEKLFF
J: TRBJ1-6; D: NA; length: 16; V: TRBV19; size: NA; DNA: TGTGCCAGTAGTATTATACCAGGGAACCCCAATTCACCCCTCCACTTT; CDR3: CASSIIPGNPNSPLHF
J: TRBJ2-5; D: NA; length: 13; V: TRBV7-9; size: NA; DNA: TGTGCCAGCTCAAGAGGGCCCTCCGAGACCCAGTACTTC; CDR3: CASSRGPSETQYF
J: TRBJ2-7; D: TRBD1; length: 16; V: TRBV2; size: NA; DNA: TGTGCCAGCAGTGAAGCGCTTCGGGACAGCACCTACGAGCAGTACTTC; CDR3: CASSEALRDSTYEQYF
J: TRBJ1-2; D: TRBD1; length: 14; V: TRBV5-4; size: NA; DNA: TGTGCCAGCAGCCGGGGACAGGGTAGTAATGGCTACACCTTC; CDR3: CASSRGQGSNGYTF
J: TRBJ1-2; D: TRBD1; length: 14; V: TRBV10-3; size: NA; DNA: TGTGCCACCCAGCCCGGGACAGGGGGCTATGGCTACACCTTC; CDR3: CATQPGTGGYGYTF
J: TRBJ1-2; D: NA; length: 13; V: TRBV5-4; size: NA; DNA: TGTGCCAGCAGCTTGGATTTCGACAGGCAGACTACCTTC; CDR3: CASSLDFDRQTTF
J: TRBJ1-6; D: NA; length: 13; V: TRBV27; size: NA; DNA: TGTGCCAGCAGTCCGGGACTTTACTCACCCCTCCACTTT; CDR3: CASSPGLYSPLHF
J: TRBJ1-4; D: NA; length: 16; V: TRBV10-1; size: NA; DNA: TGCGCCCGCAGGAGCGGGGTACCCCTACGGAATGAAAAACTGTTTTTT; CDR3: CARRSGVPLRNEKLFF
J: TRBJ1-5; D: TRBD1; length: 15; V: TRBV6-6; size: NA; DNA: TGTGCCAGCAGTTGGTCAGGGGGACATAATCAGCCCCAGCATTTT; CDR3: CASSWSGGHNQPQHF
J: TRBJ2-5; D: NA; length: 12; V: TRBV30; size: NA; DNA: TGTGCCTGGAGTGTAACCCGGGAGACCCAGTACTTC; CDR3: CAWSVTRETQYF
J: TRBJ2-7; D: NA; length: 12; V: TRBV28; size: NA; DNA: TGTGCCAGCAGCCTAGTCCGGTACGAGCAGTACTTC; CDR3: CASSLVRYEQYF
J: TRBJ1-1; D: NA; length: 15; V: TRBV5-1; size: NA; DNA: TGCGCCAGCAGCTTGGGAAGCAGGGGGAACACTGAAGCTTTCTTT; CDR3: CASSLGSRGNTEAFF
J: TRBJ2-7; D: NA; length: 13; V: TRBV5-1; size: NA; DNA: TGCGCCAGCAGCTTGGAGCGACCTTACGAGCAGTACTTC; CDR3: CASSLERPYEQYF
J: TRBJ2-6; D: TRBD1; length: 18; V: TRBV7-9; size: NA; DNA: TGTGCCAGCAGCTCACGGACAGGGGGAGGCTCTGGGGCCAACGTCCTGACTTTC; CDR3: CASSSRTGGGSGANVLTF
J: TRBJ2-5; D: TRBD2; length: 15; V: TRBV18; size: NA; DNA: TGTGCCAGCTCAGATCTAGCGGAGGCCCCAGAGACCCAGTACTTC; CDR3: CASSDLAEAPETQYF